A single sample gave rise to the 29 T cell receptor beta chains below, sequenced in a study of vaccination and CD4 T cells after COVID-19. What these receptors recognize is not known. Once obtained from cultured CD4+ T cells, the DNA was sequenced using the Oncomine TCR Beta short-read assay. TCRdb processed the PCR reads anew with MiXCR; each CDR3 protein has one entry. Of 25,000 to 30,000 distinct CDR3 sequences in the sample, approximately 40% are singletons; the top ten hold about 3.3%. Time point: late sampling 161 to 241 days after vaccination in a few convalescent patients. Noted treatment: roughly 11-day PBMC culture with coronavirus spike peptide pools or control peptides (ViraFEST assay). Sequencing used CD4+ T cells from blood, cultured in vitro, obtained about 7 months after SARS-CoV-2 vaccination. The receptors derive from a human donor who had recovered from COVID-19.

The chain is built from TRBV6-4 and TRBJ2-1; 9 bases align to TRBD2. Germline values: CDR1 MRHNA, CDR2 SNTAGT. The CDR3 runs 15 residues. With 3 bases clipped from V and 0 bases from J, the junction kept 0 bases outside the gene matches. The CDR3 DNA is TGTGCCAGCAGTGAGACTAGCGGCTCCTACAATGAGCAGTTCTTC. This translates into CASSETSGSYNEQFF.

The chain carries TRBV7-2 and TRBJ2-7; D not resolved. V was trimmed by 5 bases and J by 4 bases, leaving 15 bases between them. Germline V CDR1 and CDR2: SGHTA, FQGNSA. The CDR3 covers 14 residues. CDR3 region: CASSRSRADYEQYF. In DNA form, the CDR3 reads TGTGCCAGCAGCCGAAGCCGGGCCGATTACGAGCAGTACTTC.

This chain links TRBV29-1 with TRBJ1-2; D is perhaps TRBD1 (5 bases). CDR1 and CDR2 from the germline V gene are SQVTM and ANQGSEA. Deletions cut 6 bases from V and 7 bases from J, with 21 bases between. The CDR3 sequence is 14 residues long. As DNA, the CDR3 is TGCAGCGTCTCACGGGACCCTTCGCTATTTGGCTACACCTTC. Translating gives CSVSRDPSLFGYTF. The full variable domain, with the rest looked up from reference TRBV29-1 and TRBJ1-2, is SAVISQKPSRDICQRGTSLTIQCQVDSQVTMMFWYRQQPGQSLTLIATANQGSEATYESGFVIDKFPISRPNLTFSTLTVSNMSPEDSSIYLCSVSRDPSLFGYTFGSGTRLTVV.

The chain recombines TRBV20-1 with TRBJ2-1, with TRBD2 matching 12 bases. This CDR3 comprises 13 residues. With 2 bases clipped from V and 14 bases from J, the junction kept 7 bases outside the gene matches. Germline V gene sequence: CDR1 DFQATT, CDR2 SNEGSKA (reference sequence). The CDR3 nucleotides read TGCAGTGCTAGACTAGCGGGAGGGCCCGGGGAGTTCTTC. It encodes CSARLAGGPGEFF.

The chain employs TRBV5-3 and TRBJ1-2, with 8 bases that match TRBD1. TRBV5-3 is marked as an open reading frame, function uncertain. CDR3 length equals 14 residues. V was clipped by 3 bases and J by 5 bases; unmatched bases: 6. CDR3 sequence reads: CARSCRQGRYGYTF. The CDR3, as DNA: TGTGCCAGAAGCTGCCGACAGGGGCGGTATGGCTACACCTTC.

The V gene is TRBV18, the J gene TRBJ1-1; D gene ambiguous. The V gene lost 0 bases and the J gene lost 4 bases, with 12 bases spanning the gap. The CDR3 loop spans 15 amino acids. Germline V gives CDR1 KGHSH, CDR2 LQKENI. CDR3 sequence reads: CASSPPIAASTEAFF. The CDR3 nucleotides read TGTGCCAGCTCACCACCGATAGCCGCGTCCACTGAAGCTTTCTTT.

This clonotype is labeled medium-sized. CDR3 region: CASSIDRGNQPQHF. CDR3 coding DNA: TGTGCCAGCAGCATTGACAGGGGGAATCAGCCCCAGCATTTT. This sequence joins TRBV27 and TRBJ1-5; 9 nucleotides agree with TRBD1. The trim removed 6 bases at V and 4 bases at J, leaving 4 bases unmatched. Germline values: CDR1 MNHEY, CDR2 SMNVEV (reference sequence). The CDR3 is 14 amino acids.

This clonotype is a singleton in its sample. The chain recombines TRBV20-1 with TRBJ2-1, with 9 bases lining up with TRBD1. This CDR3 has 14 residues. The V gene end was trimmed by 5 bases and the J gene end by 6 bases; junction bases not matched to a gene: 8. Germline lookup yields CDR1 DFQATT and CDR2 SNEGSKA (reference sequence). CDR3 amino acids: CSAPPGQGRNEQFF. In DNA, the CDR3 is TGCAGTGCTCCTCCGGGACAGGGACGCAATGAGCAGTTCTTC.

This clonotype has just a few counts. The chain recombines TRBV27 with TRBJ2-3; D remains ambiguous. The CDR3 is 12 amino acids. Germline CDR1 reads MNHEY; CDR2 reads SMNVEV (reference sequence). Between the trimmed V and J ends, which lost 3 bases and 10 bases, there was a span of 11 bases. Written as DNA, the CDR3 is TGTGCCAGCAGTTTTAACTATCAGGCGCAGTATTTT. This codes for CASSFNYQAQYF.

This clonotype was detected only a few times. The chain uses TRBV7-9 and TRBJ2-7; 9 bases are shared with TRBD2. V trimming: 5 bases; J trimming: 5 bases; junction bases outside the gene matches: 16. The germline V gene has CDR1 SEHNR and CDR2 FQNEAQ (reference sequence). The CDR3 runs to 17 residues. Written as DNA, the CDR3 is TGTGCCAGCAGCCATCTCGGGCTAGCGGGACGTTCCAACGAGCAGTACTTC. It is translated as CASSHLGLAGRSNEQYF.

The chain recombines TRBV4-1 with TRBJ2-7; the match to TRBD2 covers 11 bases. Germline loops: CDR1 MGHRA, CDR2 YSYEKL. This CDR3 is built from 16 residues. With 1 base clipped from V and 2 bases from J, the junction kept 4 bases outside the gene matches. CDR3 DNA: TGCGCCAGCAGCCAAGTTAAGACTAGCGGGACCTACGAGCAGTACTTC. Translating it yields CASSQVKTSGTYEQYF.

The V and J genes are TRBV30 and TRBJ2-3, with 8 nucleotides matching TRBD2. This CDR3 has 18 amino acids. The germline CDR1 and CDR2 sequences are GTSNPN and SVGIG (reference sequence). Trimming removed 4 bases from V and 9 bases from J; junction bases left unmatched: 24. CDR3 nucleotides: TGTGCCTGGACTATCCCCCCCCCGGGCGCGGGAGGTGGGCGAACGCAGTATTTT. Amino acid sequence: CAWTIPPPGAGGGRTQYF.

V gene TRBV7-9 combines with J gene TRBJ1-1; D is ambiguous. The CDR3 has 12 amino acids. The V and J ends lost 3 bases and 8 bases respectively, with 10 bases between them. Germline lookup yields CDR1 SEHNR and CDR2 FQNEAQ (reference sequence). In nucleotides, the CDR3 is TGTGCCAGCAGCTTGTGGAATGTGGAAGCTTTCTTT. It specifies CASSLWNVEAFF.

The V call is TRBV28, the J call TRBJ1-2, with 7 bases matching TRBD1. The ends lost 3 bases at V and 9 bases at J; junction bases unmatched: 4. Germline V lookup: CDR1 MDHEN, CDR2 SYDVKM. The CDR3 contains 12 residues. CDR3 residues: CASSFTGVRYTF. As DNA, the CDR3 is TGTGCCAGCAGTTTTACAGGGGTTCGCTACACCTTC.

In its sample, this clonotype was seen a few times. CDR3 DNA sequence: TGTGCCAGCAGCCTATGGGACAGAGACAGCTATGGCTACACCTTC. Protein sequence: CASSLWDRDSYGYTF. This chain links TRBV28 with TRBJ1-2, with TRBD1 matching over 7 bases. Germline-derived CDR1 and CDR2 are MDHEN and SYDVKM. Germline trimming cut 6 bases from V and 4 bases from J; bases unmatched to any gene: 11. The CDR3 extends over 15 amino acids.

The CDR3 nucleotides are TGTGCCAGTACTAACAGGGTTCAGCCCCAGCATTTT. Protein product: CASTNRVQPQHF. This chain uses TRBV6-1 with TRBJ1-5; weak D call: TRBD1 (6 bases). The ends were cut back, 9 bases at V and 6 bases at J, with 12 bases in the middle. CDR3 length equals 12 residues. Germline V gene lookup returns CDR1 MNHNS and CDR2 SASEGT.

The gene calls are TRBV6-2 or TRBV6-3 and TRBJ2-5; D remains unclear. The germline CDR1 and CDR2 sequences are MNHEY and SVGEGT. V lost 0 bases and J lost 4, with 12 bases in between. This CDR3 contains 15 residues. The CDR3 loop reads CASSYSRGSGETQYF. The CDR3 region has the DNA TGTGCCAGCAGTTACTCGAGAGGCTCCGGAGAGACCCAGTACTTC.

The chain couples TRBV20-1 to TRBJ2-1; D uncertain. The V and J ends lost 5 bases and 0 bases respectively, with 14 bases between them. The CDR3 has 15 amino acids. Germline CDR1 reads DFQATT; CDR2 reads SNEGSKA (reference sequence). The DNA of the CDR3 is TGCAGTGCTTTGGACCTACGAAGCTCCTACAATGAGCAGTTCTTC. Amino acids: CSALDLRSSYNEQFF.

This clonotype occurred a few times. This chain links TRBV28 with TRBJ1-5; D remains ambiguous. V lost 6 bases to trimming and J lost 6 bases, with 15 bases between them. The germline gives CDR1 MDHEN, CDR2 SYDVKM. The CDR3 contains 14 residues. CDR3 in amino acids: CASSLGGSAQPQHF. CDR3 nucleotide sequence: TGTGCCAGCAGCCTGGGAGGGTCTGCTCAGCCCCAGCATTTT.

J is TRBJ2-1 and V is TRBV7-6; TRBD2 matches 14 bases. The V segment lost 5 bases and the J segment 7 bases; nucleotides outside the gene matches: 16. The CDR3 loop spans 19 amino acids. The V gene's germline CDR1 is SGHVS and CDR2 FNYEAQ. CDR3 DNA: TGTGCCAGCAGCCTGAGGACTAGCGGGAGGTACGATCCTGGGAATGAGCAGTTCTTC. This codes for CASSLRTSGRYDPGNEQFF.

The J gene is TRBJ2-7, the V gene TRBV7-9, with a tentative D call TRBD1 (6 bases). The CDR3 consists of 14 residues. Germline V gene lookup returns CDR1 SEHNR and CDR2 FQNEAQ (reference sequence). V lost 5 bases, J lost 4 bases, and 15 bases lay in between. CDR3 sequence: CASSLTGGAYEQYF. The CDR3 DNA reads as TGTGCCAGCAGCCTGACAGGAGGCGCGTACGAGCAGTACTTC. Filled out from reference TRBV7-9 and TRBJ2-7, the complete variable domain reads DTGVSQNPRHKITKRGQNVTFRCDPISEHNRLYWYRQTLGQGPEFLTYFQNEAQLEKSRLLSDRFSAERPKGSFSTLEIQRTEQGDSAMYLCASSLTGGAYEQYFGPGTRLTVT.

This clonotype was counted only a few times. The chain couples TRBV7-2 to TRBJ2-5; D might be TRBD2 (6 bases). CDR1 is SGHTA, CDR2 FQGNSA, per germline. This CDR3 contains 13 residues. Trimming cost V 2 bases and J 5 bases, with 9 bases left between them. CDR3 sequence reads: CASSLLRGETQYF. The CDR3 coding sequence is TGTGCCAGCAGCTTATTACGGGGGGAGACCCAGTACTTC.

This chain connects TRBV27 to TRBJ2-2; a possible D gene is TRBD1 (5 bases). The V end lost 10 bases, the J end lost 0 bases, and 15 bases lay between the germline ends. This CDR3 contains 15 residues. Germline values: CDR1 MNHEY, CDR2 SMNVEV (reference sequence). The CDR3 reads CAIQMRTTNTGELFF. In DNA, the CDR3 is TGTGCCATCCAAATGAGGACAACGAACACCGGGGAGCTGTTTTTT.

This clonotype was found a few times. The chain uses TRBV7-9 and TRBJ2-3; D unclear. The CDR3 runs to 11 residues. Germline V gene sequence: CDR1 SEHNR, CDR2 FQNEAQ (reference sequence). Trimming removed 5 bases from V and 2 bases from J, with 2 bases in between. CDR3 bases: TGTGCCAGCAGCGACACAGATACGCAGTATTTT. Its translation: CASSDTDTQYF.

The chain combines TRBV2 with TRBJ2-1; D perhaps matches TRBD2 (5 bases). Germline lookup yields CDR1 SNHLY and CDR2 FYNNEI. CDR3 length: 16 amino acids. V shed 2 bases and J shed 3 bases, with 14 bases lying between them. The CDR3 loop is CASSERRGVGYNEQFF. The CDR3 DNA sequence: TGTGCCAGCAGTGAACGTCGGGGAGTAGGCTACAATGAGCAGTTCTTC.

This clonotype was observed a handful of times. The chain recombines TRBV6-1 with TRBJ2-1; 11 bases fit TRBD2. With 4 bases clipped from V and 3 bases from J, the junction kept 2 bases outside the gene matches. Germline values: CDR1 MNHNS, CDR2 SASEGT. CDR3 length: 15 amino acids. Here the CDR3 reads CASSAGTSGYNEQFF. CDR3 coding DNA: TGTGCCAGCAGTGCCGGGACTAGCGGCTACAATGAGCAGTTCTTC.

This clonotype rates as medium-sized. This chain joins TRBV14 and TRBJ1-6; 9 bases map to TRBD1. The CDR3 length is 15 residues. The trim removed 5 bases at V and 6 bases at J, leaving 5 bases unmatched. Germline V CDR1 and CDR2: SGHDN, FVKESK. CDR3 region: CASSVLGQGNSPLHF. The CDR3, as DNA: TGTGCCAGCAGCGTACTGGGACAGGGTAATTCACCCCTCCACTTT.

The J gene is TRBJ2-7, the V gene TRBV6-1; D is perhaps TRBD1 (6 bases). Germline CDR1 reads MNHNS; CDR2 reads SASEGT. Trimming took off 6 bases at V and 0 bases at J, with 15 bases between the two ends. This CDR3 has 15 amino acids. The CDR3 loop reads CASSPTGDRSYEQYF. DNA for the CDR3: TGTGCCAGCAGCCCGACAGGAGATCGCTCCTACGAGCAGTACTTC.

The chain couples TRBV12-3 or TRBV12-4 to TRBJ1-1, with D hard to call. There are 13 residues in the CDR3. Between the trimmed V and J ends, which lost 8 bases and 9 bases, there was a span of 19 bases. CDR3 nucleotide sequence: TGTGCCAGCCTAACCGGGCCGACGCTAAAAGCTTTCTTT. Its protein product is CASLTGPTLKAFF.